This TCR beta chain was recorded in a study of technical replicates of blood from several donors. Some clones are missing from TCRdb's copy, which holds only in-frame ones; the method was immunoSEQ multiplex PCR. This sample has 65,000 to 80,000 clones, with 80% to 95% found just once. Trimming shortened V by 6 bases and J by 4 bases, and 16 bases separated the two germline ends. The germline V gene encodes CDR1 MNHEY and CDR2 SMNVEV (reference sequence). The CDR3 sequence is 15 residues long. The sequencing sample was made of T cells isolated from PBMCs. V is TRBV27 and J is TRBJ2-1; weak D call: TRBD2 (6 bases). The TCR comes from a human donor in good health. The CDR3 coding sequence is TGTGCCAGCAGAGTTAGCGCGGGAATTTACAATGAGCAGTTCTTC. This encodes CASRVSAGIYNEQFF.